The clone carrying this T cell receptor (beta chain) has at least ten counts. As yet, its antigen is unknown. TCR beta CDR3 regions were amplified from RNA transcripts. Second-round multiplex PCR came after first-round RT-PCR with HTBI primers. TCRdb passed the multiplex PCR reads through MiXCR, listing each CDR3 protein once. The sample records roughly 500,000 distinct CDR3 sequences, approximately 15% being singletons. These data belong to a study of Graves' ophthalmopathy and Graves' hyperthyroidism. The wider study: Untreated patients at initial diagnosis provided peripheral blood.

The CDR3 is made up of 17 amino acids. The germline CDR1 and CDR2 sequences are KGHDR and SFDVKD. V shed 1 base and J shed 0 bases, with 11 bases lying between them. PBMCs came from less than 12 ml of fresh peripheral blood. General study results and limits: Most thyroid clonotypes expanded beyond 0.001 frequency were also found in blood.

The chain uses TRBV24-1 and TRBJ2-2; D is possibly TRBD1 (6 bases). Input material: blood. This clonotype was sampled from a young woman with Graves' ophthalmopathy. CDR3 nucleotides: TGTGCCACCAGTGATTTTCTTAGGACAGCGAACACCGGGGAGCTGTTTTTT. This sequence encodes CATSDFLRTANTGELFF.